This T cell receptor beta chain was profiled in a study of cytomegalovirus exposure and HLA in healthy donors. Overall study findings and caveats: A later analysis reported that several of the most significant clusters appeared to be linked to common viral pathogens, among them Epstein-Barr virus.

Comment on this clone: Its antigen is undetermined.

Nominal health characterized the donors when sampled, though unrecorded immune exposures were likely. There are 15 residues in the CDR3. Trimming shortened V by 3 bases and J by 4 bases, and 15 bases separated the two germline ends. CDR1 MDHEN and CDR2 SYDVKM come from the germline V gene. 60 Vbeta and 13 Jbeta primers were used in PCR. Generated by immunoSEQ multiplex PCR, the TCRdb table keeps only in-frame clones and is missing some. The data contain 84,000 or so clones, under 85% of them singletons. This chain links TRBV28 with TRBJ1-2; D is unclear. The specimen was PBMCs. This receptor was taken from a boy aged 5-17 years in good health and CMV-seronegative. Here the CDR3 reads CASSFVGGLRYGYTF. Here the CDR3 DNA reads TGTGCCAGCAGTTTCGTCGGCGGCCTCCGCTATGGCTACACCTTC.